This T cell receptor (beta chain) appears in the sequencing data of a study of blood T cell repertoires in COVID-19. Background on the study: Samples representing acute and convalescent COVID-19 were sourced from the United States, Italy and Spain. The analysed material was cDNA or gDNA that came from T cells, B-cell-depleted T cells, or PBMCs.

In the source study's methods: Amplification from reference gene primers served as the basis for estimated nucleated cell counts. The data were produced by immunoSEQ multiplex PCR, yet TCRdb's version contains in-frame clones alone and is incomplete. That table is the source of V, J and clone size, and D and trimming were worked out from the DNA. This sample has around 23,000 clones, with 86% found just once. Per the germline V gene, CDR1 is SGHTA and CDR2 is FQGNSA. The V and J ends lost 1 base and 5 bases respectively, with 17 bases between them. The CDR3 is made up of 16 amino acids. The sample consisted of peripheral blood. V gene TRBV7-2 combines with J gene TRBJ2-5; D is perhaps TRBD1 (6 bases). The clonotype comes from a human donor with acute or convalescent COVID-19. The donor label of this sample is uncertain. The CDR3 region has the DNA TGTGCCAGCAGCTTAGAACTAATAAGGGGGAGCGAGACCCAGTACTTC. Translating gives CASSLELIRGSETQYF.